These 30 T cell receptor beta chains were all obtained from the same sample, sequenced in a study of blood T cell repertoires in COVID-19. Sequenced by immunoSEQ multiplex PCR; TCRdb stores in-frame clones only, minus some. This sample has some 150,000 clones, with approximately 90% found just once. The specimen sequenced was peripheral blood. The source of these receptors is a woman aged 50 to 65 with active or convalescent COVID-19.

The rearrangement links TRBV2 to TRBJ1-2, with 9 positions matching TRBD1. J lost 4 bases, V lost 2 bases, and 5 bases had no gene match. Germline-derived CDR1 and CDR2 are SNHLY and FYNNEI. This CDR3 is 15 amino acids long. Here the CDR3 reads CASSEMTGGIYGYTF. In DNA, the CDR3 is TGTGCCAGCAGTGAAATGACAGGGGGAATCTATGGCTACACCTTC.

This chain links TRBV6-5 with TRBJ2-2; D may be TRBD2 (6 bases). The CDR3 covers 15 residues. Germline V gives CDR1 MNHEY, CDR2 SVGAGI. The V end was cut by 4 bases, the J end by 4 bases, with 13 bases between. The CDR3 region has the DNA TGTGCCAGCAGTTCCCCTCGGGGGAGCACCGGGGAGCTGTTTTTT. Protein sequence: CASSSPRGSTGELFF.

A few counts support this clone. The chain links TRBV5-6 to TRBJ1-3; D possibly corresponds to TRBD1 (6 bases). CDR3 size: 14 residues. The germline V gene encodes CDR1 SGHDT and CDR2 YYEEEE. The V gene lost 0 bases and the J gene lost 2 bases, with 6 bases spanning the gap. The CDR3 spells CASSLAGAGNTIYF. DNA for the CDR3: TGTGCCAGCAGCTTGGCAGGGGCTGGAAACACCATATATTTT.

CDR3 nucleotide sequence: TGTGCCAGCAGCTCCGGACAGATAATTAGCAATCAGCCCCAGCATTTT. It is translated as CASSSGQIISNQPQHF. The rearrangement joins TRBV5-5 to TRBJ1-5; tentatively, D is TRBD1 (6 bases). CDR3 length: 16 amino acids. Germline V gene lookup returns CDR1 SGHKS and CDR2 YYEKEE (reference sequence). V was cut by 3 bases and J by 0 bases, with 13 bases left in between.

This chain links TRBV19 with TRBJ1-1, with 7 nucleotides matching TRBD1. This CDR3 contains 14 residues. V was pared by 7 bases and J by 2 bases, with 7 bases of the junction left unmatched. The germline CDR1 and CDR2 sequences are LNHDA and SQIVND (reference sequence). The CDR3 region has the DNA TGTGCCAGTATCAGGGACAGAAAAAACACTGAAGCTTTCTTT. The encoded protein is CASIRDRKNTEAFF.

The chain combines TRBV2 with TRBJ2-1; no reliable D call. V was cut by 3 bases and J by 10 bases, with 7 bases left in between. The CDR3 is made up of 11 amino acids. Per the germline V gene, CDR1 is SNHLY and CDR2 is FYNNEI. The CDR3: CASSDVAEQFF. DNA of the CDR3: TGTGCCAGCAGTGATGTAGCAGAGCAGTTCTTC.

V usage is TRBV12-5 and J usage is TRBJ1-1; D possibly corresponds to TRBD1 (6 bases). Trimming took 0 bases from V and 11 from J, leaving 16 bases between them. The CDR3 is made up of 14 amino acids. CDR1 and CDR2 (germline): LGHNT, FRNRAP. CDR3 region: CASGLVPDSTHAFF. The CDR3, as DNA: TGTGCTAGTGGTTTGGTTCCGGACAGTACGCACGCTTTCTTT.

The V and J genes are TRBV19 and TRBJ1-6; no reliable D call. V lost 7 bases, J lost 3 bases, and 13 bases lay in between. Germline V gives CDR1 LNHDA, CDR2 SQIVND (reference sequence). The CDR3 has 15 residues. The CDR3 spells CASKRAGDYNSPLHF. Here the CDR3 DNA reads TGTGCCAGTAAGCGGGCAGGCGACTATAATTCACCCCTCCACTTT.

The J gene is TRBJ2-1, the V gene TRBV6-5; TRBD1 agrees at 9 bases. Germline V gene sequence: CDR1 MNHEY, CDR2 SVGAGI. The J segment lost 0 bases and the V segment lost 6 bases, leaving 0 bases of the junction unmatched. The CDR3 runs 14 residues. CDR3 loop: CASRGQGSYNEQFF. The CDR3 nucleotides read TGTGCCAGCAGGGGACAGGGCTCCTACAATGAGCAGTTCTTC.

V is TRBV28 and J is TRBJ1-2; 12 bases align to TRBD1. The CDR3 length is 14 residues. Germline V gene sequence: CDR1 MDHEN, CDR2 SYDVKM. The junction had 7 bases not matched to a gene; V was cut back by 7 bases and J by 7 bases. The CDR3 sequence: CASKGTGGASGYTF. CDR3 in DNA: TGTGCCAGCAAGGGGACAGGGGGCGCGAGTGGCTACACCTTC.

The rearrangement joins TRBV11-3 to TRBJ1-1, with TRBD1 identical over 10 bases. CDR1 SGHNT and CDR2 YENEEA come from the germline V gene. This CDR3 contains 13 residues. Trimming took 2 bases from V and 7 from J; bases not matched to a gene: 1. The CDR3 reads CASSLRDRGEAFF. Here the CDR3 DNA reads TGTGCCAGCAGCTTAAGGGACAGGGGTGAAGCTTTCTTT.

The chain recombines TRBV5-1 with TRBJ2-1; 7 positions match TRBD2. The V gene end was trimmed by 1 base and the J gene end by 7 bases; junction bases not matched to a gene: 8. The CDR3 spans 15 residues. Germline lookup yields CDR1 SGHRS and CDR2 YFSETQ. The DNA for the CDR3 is TGCGCCAGCAGCTTGTCTTACCTAGCGGATAATGAGCAGTTCTTC. Protein: CASSLSYLADNEQFF.

This chain joins TRBV11-2 and TRBJ2-1, with 11 bases fitting TRBD2. Germline V gives CDR1 SGHAT, CDR2 FQNNGV. V shed 5 bases, J shed 3 bases, and the junction held 9 bases outside the gene matches. The CDR3 runs to 17 residues. The chain's CDR3 is CASSKLSGGDIYNEQFF. The CDR3 region has the DNA TGTGCCAGCAGCAAACTTAGCGGGGGGGACATCTACAATGAGCAGTTCTTC.

This chain connects TRBV4-3 to TRBJ1-1, with D possibly matching TRBD1 (5 bases). Germline lookup yields CDR1 LGHNA and CDR2 YSLEER. There are 14 residues in the CDR3. The V end lost 1 base, the J end lost 6 bases, and 12 bases lay between the germline ends. This CDR3 reads CASSQVGGGPEAFF. For the CDR3, the DNA is TGCGCCAGCAGCCAAGTGGGGGGTGGCCCTGAAGCTTTCTTT.

The V and J genes are TRBV4-1 and TRBJ1-1; 7 nucleotides match TRBD1. Germline V gene data show CDR1 as MGHRA and CDR2 as YSYEKL. The V segment lost 4 bases and the J segment 6 bases; nucleotides outside the gene matches: 5. The CDR3 totals 13 residues. CDR3 sequence reads: CASSPRQGPEAFF. CDR3 coding DNA: TGCGCCAGCAGCCCGCGACAGGGCCCTGAAGCTTTCTTT.

The chain carries TRBV6-5 and TRBJ1-3; TRBD1 aligns across 9 bases. The CDR3 is 14 amino acids. In germline, CDR1 is MNHEY, CDR2 SVGAGI. V was pared by 6 bases and J by 2 bases, with 2 bases of the junction left unmatched. The CDR3 sequence: CASRTGGTGNTIYF. CDR3 sequence (DNA): TGTGCCAGCAGGACAGGGGGTACTGGAAACACCATATATTTT.

A single count supports this clone. The chain joins TRBV6-6 to TRBJ2-1; 9 bases agree with TRBD1. This CDR3 has 15 amino acids. Germline CDR1 reads MNHNY; CDR2 reads SVGAGI (reference sequence). The trim removed 8 bases at V and 3 bases at J, leaving 8 bases unmatched. The DNA for the CDR3 is TGTGCCAGCGACAGGGGGGAATGGGTCTACAATGAGCAGTTCTTC. Protein product: CASDRGEWVYNEQFF.

J is TRBJ1-2 and V is TRBV18; D remains unclear. V was cut by 3 bases and J by 6 bases, with 11 bases left in between. Germline V gene lookup returns CDR1 KGHSH and CDR2 LQKENI. CDR3 length equals 13 residues. The CDR3: CASSPRGEDGYTF. For the CDR3, the DNA is TGTGCCAGCTCACCGCGGGGAGAAGATGGCTACACCTTC.

Regarding this clone: Other nucleotide sequences from this sample produce the same CDR3. This chain joins TRBV24-1 and TRBJ1-1; 8 bases align to TRBD1. Germline V CDR1 and CDR2: KGHDR, SFDVKD. V lost 7 bases, J lost 1 base, and 1 base stayed unmatched. The CDR3 totals 13 residues. The CDR3 DNA follows: TGTGCCACCAGAGGACAGGGGAACACTGAAGCTTTCTTT. It is translated as CATRGQGNTEAFF.

This clone was found many times. This sample also contains other DNA sequences that code for the same CDR3. The rearrangement uses TRBV6-2 or TRBV6-3 and TRBJ1-5, with D possibly matching TRBD1 (5 bases). The V end was cut by 4 bases, the J end by 7 bases, with 11 bases between. The length of the CDR3 is 13 residues. Germline CDR1 is MNHEY and CDR2 is SVGEGT. The CDR3 DNA sequence: TGTGCCAGCAGTTCCGACAGACGGCAGCCCCAGCATTTT. It yields the protein CASSSDRRQPQHF.

The rearrangement links TRBV7-2 to TRBJ1-5; tentative D call: TRBD1 (6 bases). CDR3 length: 13 amino acids. The V end lost 2 bases, the J end lost 7 bases, and 9 bases lay between the germline ends. In germline, CDR1 is SGHTA, CDR2 FQGNSA. Written as DNA, the CDR3 is TGTGCCAGCAGCTTAAACAGGGAGCAGCCCCAGCATTTT. Its protein product is CASSLNREQPQHF.

This chain links TRBV30 with TRBJ2-3, with 15 bases matching TRBD2. V lost 4 bases and J lost 4; bases outside the gene matches: 6. Germline CDR1 and CDR2: GTSNPN and SVGIG (reference sequence). The CDR3 loop spans 16 amino acids. CDR3 amino acids: CAWTAGTSGGSDTQYF. CDR3 DNA sequence: TGTGCCTGGACCGCTGGGACTAGCGGGGGGTCAGATACGCAGTATTTT.

The chain employs TRBV9 and TRBJ1-2; TRBD1 might be the D (5 bases). This CDR3 is 16 amino acids long. V shed 0 bases and J shed 4 bases, with 16 bases lying between them. From germline, CDR1 is SGDLS and CDR2 YYNGEE. Written as DNA, the CDR3 is TGTGCCAGCAGCGTAGAGGGGACTCCGCGGGGCTATGGCTACACCTTC. Translated: CASSVEGTPRGYGYTF.

The chain carries TRBV4-2 and TRBJ2-7, with 9 bases that match TRBD2. Germline CDR1 and CDR2: LGHNA and YNFKEQ. The ends lost 1 base at V and 4 bases at J; junction bases unmatched: 11. CDR3 length equals 17 residues. CDR3 region: CASSQGDGPSGNYEQYF. The DNA of the CDR3 is TGTGCCAGCAGCCAAGGGGATGGTCCTAGCGGGAATTACGAGCAGTACTTC.

V and J are TRBV5-1 and TRBJ1-2; D might be TRBD1 (6 bases). V was shortened by 0 bases and J by 4 bases, with 13 bases between the two germline ends. CDR1 SGHRS and CDR2 YFSETQ come from the germline V gene. The CDR3 contains 15 residues. For the CDR3, the DNA is TGCGCCAGCAGCTTGGGGACAGTCGAAGGCTATGGCTACACCTTC. This codes for CASSLGTVEGYGYTF.

This chain links TRBV7-2 with TRBJ2-3; TRBD1 is a possible D gene (6 bases). Germline CDR1 is SGHTA and CDR2 is FQGNSA. The CDR3 extends over 15 amino acids. Trimming removed 1 base from V and 1 base from J, with 9 bases in between. The CDR3 reads CASSLGQVGTDTQYF. CDR3 in DNA: TGTGCCAGCAGCTTAGGACAGGTGGGCACAGATACGCAGTATTTT. The variable domain in full, completed from reference TRBV7-2 and TRBJ2-3, reads GAGVSQSPSNKVTEKGKDVELRCDPISGHTALYWYRQSLGQGLEFLIYFQGNSAPDKSGLPSDRFSAERTGGSVSTLTIQRTQQEDSAVYLCASSLGQVGTDTQYFGPGTRLTVL.

The genes are TRBV11-2 and TRBJ2-1; no clear D. This CDR3 contains 17 residues. Trimming stripped 4 bases from V and 9 bases from J, with 25 bases between. Germline CDR1 reads SGHAT; CDR2 reads FQNNGV. This CDR3 is CASSSNEVLAATGEQFF. The CDR3 DNA sequence: TGTGCCAGCAGCTCAAATGAGGTTTTGGCAGCCACCGGTGAGCAGTTCTTC.

The chain is built from TRBV6-5 and TRBJ1-2; 9 bases align to TRBD1. The CDR3 is made up of 12 amino acids. V gave up 10 bases and J gave up 4 bases; unmatched junction bases: 4. Germline V lookup: CDR1 MNHEY, CDR2 SVGAGI. CDR3 amino acids: CATGTGIYGYTF. The CDR3 DNA follows: TGTGCCACGGGGACAGGGATCTATGGCTACACCTTC.

In nucleotides, the CDR3 is TGCGCCAGCAGCTGGACAGGAGGAGAGGATACGCAGTATTTT. Encoded protein: CASSWTGGEDTQYF. The chain combines TRBV5-1 with TRBJ2-3, with 7 nucleotides matching TRBD1. The germline V gene encodes CDR1 SGHRS and CDR2 YFSETQ. Germline trimming cut 3 bases from V and 6 bases from J; bases unmatched to any gene: 7. The CDR3 consists of 14 residues.

This chain connects TRBV19 to TRBJ1-5; D is possibly TRBD1 (6 bases). CDR1 LNHDA and CDR2 SQIVND come from the germline V gene (reference sequence). The ends were cut back, 7 bases at V and 4 bases at J, with 14 bases in the middle. The CDR3 sequence is 14 residues long. The CDR3 DNA reads as TGTGCCAGTAATACGGGGGGGGCAAATCAGCCCCAGCATTTT. It is translated as CASNTGGANQPQHF.